This paragraph reports one TCR beta chain. Its antigen is unknown. Base qualities were left out, and no much larger clone turns up one base away. A single peripheral blood draw of about 116 mL on average was collected from each donor into heparinised tubes. A BD FACSAria II and a panel including CD45RO, CCR7, CD25, CD127, CD95 and CD27 were used to sort naive, central memory, regulatory and stem cell-like memory CD4+ T cells. All sorted populations exceeded 95% purity. Right away, PBMCs were isolated by Lymphoprep density gradient centrifugation and were stained directly, with no culture step. So that batch effects would be minimized, each experiment stained and sorted samples in pairs, pairing one healthy donor with one patient. This entry belongs to a study of beta chain features in type 1 diabetes (dated by TCRdb to 2016 to 2019). Regarding the complete study: Mean age, gender distribution, total cell number and subset yield were not different between patients and healthy donors. A total of under 120,000,000 sorted cells were examined across all samples, and RNA yield correlated strongly with the number of cells per subset. The study compared TCRB repertoires of sorted circulating CD4+ T cell subsets between recently diagnosed type 1 diabetes patients and matched healthy donors. Regulatory and stem cell-like memory subsets were isolated from only 8 patients and about eight healthy donors, whereas naive and central memory subsets came from all 30 or so donors. The study at large found these results: PCR might favor shorter templates, but patient and control samples were amplified and corrected together, so any skew would affect both groups equally. Naive, central memory and regulatory TCRB repertoires appeared to be more alike among patients than among healthy donors. A moderate but significant shortening of TCRB CDR3 length was observed in type 1 diabetes patients in all four CD4+ subsets. Sequencing cDNA rather than genomic DNA could over-represent highly expressing activated cells, although activation and CD3 levels did not differ between groups. At VDJ recombination sites, type 1 diabetes patients had fewer insertions and more deleted nucleotides, which implies abnormalities in thymic rearrangement. Because the HLA sub-analyses included only small numbers of individuals, any influence of HLA type on TCRB rearrangement was left unresolved.

The entire amount of isolated RNA was reverse transcribed using the High Capacity cDNA Reverse Transcription Kit, so the sequenced TCRB transcripts were expressed ones. Deep immunoSEQ sequencing was performed on naive, central memory and regulatory T cell samples, with an average of roughly 3.6 million total reads per sample. Sorted cells were lysed in RLT buffer and RNA was extracted with DNase-treated RNeasy Micro or Mini kits, depending on cell number. Each cell subset was processed separately to prevent cross-contamination, with patient and healthy donor samples processed together. The immunoSEQ multiplex PCR was used to amplify TCRB sequences from cDNA, yielding 87-bp fragments that span the CDR3 region. Sequencing of the amplicons was performed on the Illumina HiSeq platform. The study's processing was this. Synthetic template baselines were used to correct PCR bias computationally, reads within Hamming distance 2 were collapsed together, and singletons that could not be merged were discarded. Reads were aligned to IMGT to assign V, D and J genes, CDR3 length, and insertions or deletions at six rearrangement sites. Within each subset, clonotype counts were normalized to sorted cell number, after which true diversity and Gini coefficients were computed with the tcR R package. The overlap coefficient, calculated on TCRB nucleotide sequences, was used to measure repertoire sharing. Out-of-frame TCRB sequences from naive cells were analyzed as a proxy for the pre-selection repertoire. TCRdb provides this immuneACCESS table in a form limited to in-frame rearrangements. Some clones are lacking; in checked studies, under half of them reflect an unresolved V gene, and why the rest are absent is not known. The V and J calls and clone size are taken from that table; D and trimming were inferred from the DNA. For this sample the table gives some 240,000 clones, of which roughly 17% were detected only once. Of the sample, about 0.092% falls within the top ten clones.

From cysteine to phenylalanine, the CDR3 is 16 amino acids long. Of the read, only the CDR3 DNA is kept; its 48 bases are in frame from base 1. V ends up 4 bases short and J 4 bases short, with an unmatched junction base count of 9. CDR1 and CDR2, looked up from the germline V gene, are MDHEN and SYDVKM. In this chain, TRBV28 is recombined with TRBJ2-3, with 9 junctional bases fitting TRBD1. Sequencing was done on a sample of naive CD4+ T cells from blood. The sample's cell subset or site, from its label and the paper: true naive CD4+ T cells. The clonotype originates from a man aged 25 to 40 with type 1 diabetes. At the DNA level, the sequence is TGTGCCAGCAGTTGGTCGGGACAGGGAAGTTCAGATACGCAGTATTTT. Translated, it gives CASSWSGQGSSDTQYF.